The 30 T cell receptor beta chains in this list originate from one sample, sequenced in a study of blood T cell repertoires in COVID-19. The assay was immunoSEQ multiplex PCR, and TCRdb's table has in-frame clones only and misses some. The data hold about 88,000 clones, with approximately 88% observed a single time. The specimen sequenced was peripheral blood. The receptors shown here come from a woman aged 60-75 years with COVID-19, enrolled during active disease.

This clone was found once. V and J are TRBV7-2 and TRBJ1-6; 7 bases line up with TRBD1. The V gene end was trimmed by 5 bases and the J gene end by 9 bases; junction bases not matched to a gene: 13. Germline V gene lookup returns CDR1 SGHTA and CDR2 FQGNSA. The CDR3 is 16 amino acids. CDR3: CASSDRDSLAGSPLHF. CDR3 DNA sequence: TGTGCCAGCAGCGACCGGGACAGCCTGGCGGGTTCACCCCTCCACTTT.

The rearrangement joins TRBV7-2 to TRBJ2-5, with 8 bases aligning to TRBD2. The CDR3 extends over 16 amino acids. The V gene end was trimmed by 2 bases and the J gene end by 5 bases; junction bases not matched to a gene: 10. Germline V gives CDR1 SGHTA, CDR2 FQGNSA. Here the CDR3 reads CASSLMTGTRWETQYF. CDR3 DNA sequence: TGTGCCAGCAGCTTAATGACCGGGACTAGGTGGGAGACCCAGTACTTC.

The chain couples TRBV2 to TRBJ1-4; 10 nucleotides line up with TRBD1. V lost 7 bases and J lost 7; bases outside the gene matches: 6. The CDR3 consists of 14 residues. CDR1 is SNHLY, CDR2 FYNNEI, per germline. The DNA of the CDR3 is TGTGCCAGCACTTGGGACAGGGGAGGTGAAAAACTGTTTTTT. Its translation: CASTWDRGGEKLFF. The complete variable domain, with remaining parts taken from reference TRBV2 and TRBJ1-4, reads EPEVTQTPSHQVTQMGQEVILRCVPISNHLYFYWYRQILGQKVEFLVSFYNNEISEKSEIFDDQFSVERPDGSNFTLKIRSTKLEDSAMYFCASTWDRGGEKLFFGSGTQLSVL.

This clone was seen only a few times. The chain recombines TRBV27 with TRBJ2-1; 10 bases align to TRBD2. Per the germline V gene, CDR1 is MNHEY and CDR2 is SMNVEV (reference sequence). This CDR3 has 16 amino acids. Trimming at V came to 4 bases and at J to 3 bases, leaving 6 bases not matched to a gene. The CDR3, as DNA: TGTGCCAGCAGTTCCCTAGCGGGGGAGGGCTACAATGAGCAGTTCTTC. Residues: CASSSLAGEGYNEQFF.

CDR3 nucleotide sequence: TGTGCCAGCAGCCAAGATCTGCGAGGGGAGCTGTTTTTT. It specifies CASSQDLRGELFF. The V call is TRBV3-1 (or the pseudogene TRBV3-2), the J call TRBJ2-2; D is unresolved. Germline V gives CDR1 LGHDT, CDR2 YNNKEL (reference sequence). This CDR3 comprises 13 residues. Between the trimmed V and J ends, which lost 0 bases and 8 bases, there was a span of 7 bases.

The rearrangement joins TRBV7-9 to TRBJ1-2; a weak D match, TRBD1 (6 bases). The CDR3 runs to 15 residues. From germline, CDR1 is SEHNR and CDR2 FQNEAQ (reference sequence). The V end lost 6 bases, the J end lost 4 bases, and 18 bases lay between the germline ends. This CDR3 is CASRSSGANLYGYTF. For the CDR3, the DNA is TGTGCCAGCAGATCTTCAGGGGCGAACCTCTATGGCTACACCTTC.

The chain uses TRBV6-2 or TRBV6-3 and TRBJ1-4, with 7 bases fitting TRBD1. This CDR3 is built from 14 residues. The trim removed 4 bases at V and 5 bases at J, leaving 4 bases unmatched. Germline CDR1 reads MNHEY; CDR2 reads SVGEGT. The CDR3 region is CASSSDRTNEKLFF. The CDR3 nucleotides are TGTGCCAGCAGTTCGGACAGGACGAATGAAAAACTGTTTTTT.

This clone was recorded only once. This chain's CDR3 is CASIKGMTEKNTEAFF. The CDR3 DNA is TGCGCCAGCATAAAAGGTATGACAGAAAAGAACACTGAAGCTTTCTTT. The chain joins TRBV10-1 to TRBJ1-1; D is perhaps TRBD1 (5 bases). V shed 7 bases and J shed 1 base, with 19 bases lying between them. Per germline, CDR1 WNHNN and CDR2 SYGVQD (reference sequence). This CDR3 has 16 residues.

The V gene is TRBV6-5, the J gene TRBJ2-7; 9 positions match TRBD1. V shed 0 bases and J 3 bases; nucleotides not matched to a gene: 6. CDR3 length equals 16 residues. Germline V gene lookup returns CDR1 MNHEY and CDR2 SVGAGI. The CDR3 here is CASSYSFPGQGYEQYF. The CDR3 coding sequence is TGTGCCAGCAGTTACTCTTTTCCGGGACAGGGCTACGAGCAGTACTTC.

The chain carries TRBV6-5 and TRBJ1-1; 7 bases align to TRBD1. V lost 7 bases to trimming and J lost 3 bases; unmatched junction nucleotides: 5. The CDR3 length is 13 residues. The germline gives CDR1 MNHEY, CDR2 SVGAGI. CDR3 nucleotide sequence: TGTGCCAGCAAAGGACAGGCGTACACTGAAGCTTTCTTT. Amino acids: CASKGQAYTEAFF.

The chain has TRBV29-1 and TRBJ2-5, with 8 bases lining up with TRBD2. V gave up 7 bases and J gave up 4 bases; unmatched junction bases: 8. Germline V gives CDR1 SQVTM, CDR2 ANQGSEA. The CDR3 consists of 13 residues. The CDR3 reads CSAERTSRETQYF. DNA of the CDR3: TGCAGCGCCGAGAGGACTAGCCGAGAGACCCAGTACTTC.

CDR3 coding DNA: TGTGCCAGCAGCAAAGTTAGGCGGTTATCGCCGCAAGAGACCCAGTACTTC. This encodes CASSKVRRLSPQETQYF. V and J are TRBV21-1 and TRBJ2-5; the D call TRBD2 from the table was never checked on the DNA. TRBV21-1 is given as a pseudogene. This CDR3 is 17 amino acids long.

The J gene is TRBJ1-5, the V gene TRBV28; D is possibly TRBD1 (5 bases). CDR3 size: 15 residues. Germline V lookup: CDR1 MDHEN, CDR2 SYDVKM. V was cut by 6 bases and J by 5 bases, with 17 bases left in between. The CDR3 loop reads CASSTSPWGDQPQHF. The CDR3, as DNA: TGTGCCAGCAGCACCAGCCCGTGGGGGGATCAGCCCCAGCATTTT.

The chain couples TRBV18 to TRBJ1-1, with 7 bases aligning to TRBD1. V dropped 4 bases and J dropped 4; count of bases not matched to a gene: 6. Germline CDR1 KGHSH, CDR2 LQKENI. The CDR3 has 14 amino acids. The CDR3 here is CASSRQGSGTEAFF. In nucleotides, the CDR3 is TGTGCCAGCTCACGACAGGGCTCGGGCACTGAAGCTTTCTTT. Together with reference TRBV18 and TRBJ1-1, the CDR3 gives the full variable domain: NAGVMQNPRHLVRRRGQEARLRCSPMKGHSHVYWYRQLPEEGLKFMVYLQKENIIDESGMPKERFSAEFPKEGPSILRIQQVVRGDSAAYFCASSRQGSGTEAFFGQGTRLTVV.

This chain links TRBV7-9 with TRBJ1-6; TRBD1 aligns across 9 bases. The germline gives CDR1 SEHNR, CDR2 FQNEAQ (reference sequence). The CDR3 runs 13 residues. The junction had 8 bases not matched to a gene; V was cut back by 6 bases and J by 14 bases. CDR3 sequence: CASSRDRVGSLHF. CDR3 DNA sequence: TGTGCCAGCAGTCGGGACAGGGTAGGATCCCTCCACTTT.

The chain combines TRBV30 with TRBJ1-2, with D possibly TRBD1 on 5 matching bases. Trimming left V 2 bases short and J 2 bases short, with 15 bases between. Germline V gene sequence: CDR1 GTSNPN, CDR2 SVGIG (reference sequence). The CDR3 runs 15 residues. The CDR3 here is CAWSKGAAGNYGYTF. DNA for the CDR3: TGTGCCTGGAGTAAAGGGGCAGCAGGCAACTATGGCTACACCTTC.

This sequence joins TRBV11-2 and TRBJ2-1; D is undetermined. CDR3 length: 15 amino acids. Trimming left V 5 bases short and J 10 bases short, with 21 bases between. From germline, CDR1 is SGHAT and CDR2 FQNNGV. The CDR3, as DNA: TGTGCCAGCAGCGAGAGTTCAGGCTACCGGTCCGAGCAGTTCTTC. Residues: CASSESSGYRSEQFF.

V and J are TRBV14 and TRBJ2-3, with D unresolved. Germline V CDR1 and CDR2: SGHDN, FVKESK. The CDR3 loop spans 13 amino acids. V was trimmed by 1 base and J by 6 bases, leaving 8 bases between them. The CDR3 reads CASSQGGWDTQYF. The CDR3 DNA sequence: TGTGCCAGCAGCCAAGGAGGCTGGGATACGCAGTATTTT.

The V and J genes are TRBV21-1 and TRBJ1-1. TRBV21-1 is labeled a pseudogene. CDR3 length: 15 residues. The CDR3 DNA reads TGTGCCAGCAGCAAATTTTACTGTGGGAACACTGAAGCTTTCTTT. It is translated as CASSKFYCGNTEAFF.

This clone was detected a few times. The V gene is TRBV2, the J gene TRBJ1-4; D ambiguous. Germline-derived CDR1 and CDR2 are SNHLY and FYNNEI. The germline V and J ends were trimmed by 4 bases and 0 bases, with 6 bases remaining between them. There are 14 residues in the CDR3. CDR3 protein: CASSVQTTNEKLFF. Here the CDR3 DNA reads TGTGCCAGCAGTGTCCAGACAACTAATGAAAAACTGTTTTTT.

This chain links TRBV28 with TRBJ2-6; D remains unclear. Germline V CDR1 and CDR2: MDHEN, SYDVKM. V gave up 3 bases and J gave up 2 bases, with 8 bases separating them. The CDR3 has 15 amino acids. CDR3 amino acids: CASSLAAAGANVLTF. In nucleotides, the CDR3 is TGTGCCAGCAGTTTGGCCGCTGCTGGGGCCAACGTCCTGACTTTC.

This clone was counted only a few times. The gene calls are TRBV6-1 and TRBJ1-5; D gene uncertain. CDR3 length: 16 residues. From germline, CDR1 is MNHNS and CDR2 SASEGT. V was cut by 1 base and J by 0 bases, with 10 bases left in between. CDR3 coding DNA: TGTGCCAGCAGTGAAGTGGCGGATTATAGCAATCAGCCCCAGCATTTT. It codes for CASSEVADYSNQPQHF.

The chain recombines TRBV4-3 with TRBJ1-3, with no clear D. V lost 0 bases and J 4 bases, leaving 13 bases between the germline ends. Per the germline V gene, CDR1 is LGHNA and CDR2 is YSLEER. The CDR3 consists of 16 residues. CDR3 sequence (DNA): TGCGCCAGCAGCCAAGATGGGCCCCCCAGAGGAAACACCATATATTTT. This gives the protein CASSQDGPPRGNTIYF.

The V call is TRBV5-1, the J call TRBJ1-4; 10 nucleotides line up with TRBD1. Germline loops: CDR1 SGHRS, CDR2 YFSETQ. CDR3 size: 16 residues. V was pared by 0 bases and J by 7 bases, with 6 bases of the junction left unmatched. In nucleotides, the CDR3 is TGCGCCAGCAGCTTGGGACAGGGGGCTTTAGGTGAAAAACTGTTTTTT. Protein sequence: CASSLGQGALGEKLFF.

The chain joins TRBV7-2 to TRBJ2-4, with D possibly TRBD2 on 6 matching bases. The CDR3 is 14 amino acids. CDR1 and CDR2 from the germline V gene are SGHTA and FQGNSA. V dropped 9 bases and J dropped 3 bases, with 15 bases sitting between them. This chain's CDR3 is CARMGLGDKNIQYF. As DNA, the CDR3 is TGTGCCAGGATGGGACTGGGAGACAAAAACATTCAGTACTTC. The full variable domain, in which reference TRBV7-2 and TRBJ2-4 provide the parts outside the CDR3, is GAGVSQSPSNKVTEKGKDVELRCDPISGHTALYWYRQSLGQGLEFLIYFQGNSAPDKSGLPSDRFSAERTGGSVSTLTIQRTQQEDSAVYLCARMGLGDKNIQYFGAGTRLSVL.

The chain couples TRBV6-2 or TRBV6-3 to TRBJ2-7; no definite D call. Looked up from germline, CDR1 is MNHEY and CDR2 is SVGEGT. This CDR3 is built from 10 residues. Trimming cost V 5 bases and J 10 bases, with 9 bases left between them. CDR3 in DNA: TGTGCCAGCAGTAACACAAGACAGTACTTC. Protein sequence: CASSNTRQYF.

The rearrangement joins TRBV4-2 to TRBJ1-1, with D uncertain. V dropped 0 bases and J dropped 6 bases, with 8 bases sitting between them. Germline CDR1 and CDR2: LGHNA and YNFKEQ. This CDR3 has 13 amino acids. The chain's CDR3 is CASSQDVRAEAFF. The DNA for the CDR3 is TGTGCCAGCAGCCAAGATGTTCGGGCTGAAGCTTTCTTT.

This sequence joins TRBV5-1 and TRBJ1-1; 9 bases are shared with TRBD1. Losses at the gene ends were 4 bases for V and 6 bases for J; bases not matched to a gene: 13. The CDR3 runs 16 residues. CDR1 and CDR2 from the germline V gene are SGHRS and YFSETQ. CDR3 nucleotide sequence: TGCGCCAGCAGCCCCCCCGGGACAGGGTGGCCCCCTGAAGCTTTCTTT. This codes for CASSPPGTGWPPEAFF. Combining the CDR3 with reference TRBV5-1 and TRBJ1-1 gives the whole variable domain KAGVTQTPRYLIKTRGQQVTLSCSPISGHRSVSWYQQTPGQGLQFLFEYFSETQRNKGNFPGRFSGRQFSNSRSEMNVSTLELGDSALYLCASSPPGTGWPPEAFFGQGTRLTVV.

This sequence joins TRBV9 and TRBJ1-2; D may be TRBD1 (5 bases). Between the trimmed V and J ends, which lost 3 bases and 6 bases, there was a span of 21 bases. This CDR3 is built from 16 residues. Germline V gene lookup returns CDR1 SGDLS and CDR2 YYNGEE. CDR3 in amino acids: CASSEGIGDSVHGYTF. The CDR3 DNA is TGTGCCAGCAGCGAAGGTATCGGAGACAGTGTCCATGGCTACACCTTC.

CDR3 nucleotide sequence: TGTGCCAGCAGCTTAGGGGAGGTGGATGGCTACACCTTC. It yields the protein CASSLGEVDGYTF. The chain is built from TRBV7-9 and TRBJ1-2; D uncertain. The CDR3 has 13 amino acids. Trimming shortened V by 1 base and J by 6 bases, and 9 bases separated the two germline ends. CDR1 and CDR2 from the germline V gene are SEHNR and FQNEAQ (reference sequence).